The text below deals with one T cell receptor beta chain. 13 Jbeta primers and 60 Vbeta primers were used for the PCR. Produced via immunoSEQ multiplex PCR; TCRdb's table is partial and in-frame only. This table holds about 97,000 clones, 81% found once. These data come from a study of cytomegalovirus exposure and HLA in healthy donors. V was pared by 0 bases and J by 8 bases, with 8 bases between. The germline V gene has CDR1 GTSNPN and CDR2 SVGIG (reference sequence). This CDR3 is built from 12 residues. The gene calls are TRBV30 and TRBJ2-1, with D perhaps TRBD2 (5 bases). The specimen was PBMCs. The clonotype originates from a man in his forties in good health and CMV-seropositive. The CDR3 spells CAWSVQRDEQFF. Here the CDR3 DNA reads TGTGCCTGGAGTGTCCAGAGGGATGAGCAGTTCTTC.